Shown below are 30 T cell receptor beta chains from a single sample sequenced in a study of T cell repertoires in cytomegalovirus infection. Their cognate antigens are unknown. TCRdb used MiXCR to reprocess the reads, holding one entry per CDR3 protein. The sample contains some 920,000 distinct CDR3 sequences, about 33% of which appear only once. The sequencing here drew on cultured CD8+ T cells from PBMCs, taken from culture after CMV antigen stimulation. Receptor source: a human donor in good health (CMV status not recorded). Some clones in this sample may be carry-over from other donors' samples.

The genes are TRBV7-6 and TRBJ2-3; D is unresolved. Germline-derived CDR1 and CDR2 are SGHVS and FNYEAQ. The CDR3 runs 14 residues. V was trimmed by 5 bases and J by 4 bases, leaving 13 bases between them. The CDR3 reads CASSTDGRPDTQYF. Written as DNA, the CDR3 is TGTGCCAGCAGCACGGACGGGCGACCAGATACGCAGTATTTT.

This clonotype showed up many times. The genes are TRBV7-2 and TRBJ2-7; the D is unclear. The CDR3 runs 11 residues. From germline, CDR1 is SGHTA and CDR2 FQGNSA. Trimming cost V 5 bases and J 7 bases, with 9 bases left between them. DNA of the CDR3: TGTGCCAGCAGCCTCGAACTGGAGCAGTACTTC. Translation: CASSLELEQYF.

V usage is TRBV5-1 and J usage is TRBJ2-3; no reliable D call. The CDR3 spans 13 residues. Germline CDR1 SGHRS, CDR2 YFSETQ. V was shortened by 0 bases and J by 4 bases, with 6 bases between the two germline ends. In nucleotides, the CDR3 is TGCGCCAGCAGCTTGGTCTACTCAGATACGCAGTATTTT. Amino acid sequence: CASSLVYSDTQYF.

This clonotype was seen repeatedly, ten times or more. CDR3 residues: CASSEGPHYNSPLHF. CDR3 in DNA: TGTGCCAGCAGTGAAGGACCGCATTATAATTCACCCCTCCACTTT. The genes are TRBV6-1 and TRBJ1-6; no reliable D call. The ends were cut back, 1 base at V and 4 bases at J, with 8 bases in the middle. The length of the CDR3 is 15 residues. CDR1 MNHNS and CDR2 SASEGT come from the germline V gene.

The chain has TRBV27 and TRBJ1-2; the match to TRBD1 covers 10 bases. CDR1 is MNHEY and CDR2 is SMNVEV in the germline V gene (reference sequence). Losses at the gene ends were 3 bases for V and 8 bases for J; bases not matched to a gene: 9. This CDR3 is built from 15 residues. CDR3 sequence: CASSFSFGTGVGYTF. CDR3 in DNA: TGTGCCAGCAGTTTTAGTTTCGGGACAGGGGTCGGCTACACCTTC.

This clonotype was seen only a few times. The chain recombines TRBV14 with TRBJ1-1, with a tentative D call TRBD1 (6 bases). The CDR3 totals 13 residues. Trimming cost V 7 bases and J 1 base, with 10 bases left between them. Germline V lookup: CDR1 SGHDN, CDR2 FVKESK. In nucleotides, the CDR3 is TGTGCCAGCAAGGGGGAGGGGAACACTGAAGCTTTCTTT. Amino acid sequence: CASKGEGNTEAFF.

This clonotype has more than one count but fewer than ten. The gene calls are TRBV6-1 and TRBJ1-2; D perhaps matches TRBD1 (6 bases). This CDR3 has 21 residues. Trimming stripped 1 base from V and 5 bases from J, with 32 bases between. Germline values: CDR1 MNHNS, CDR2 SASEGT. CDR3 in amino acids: CASSEVRFSGTSPRLSYGYTF. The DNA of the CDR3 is TGTGCCAGCAGTGAAGTCCGATTCTCCGGGACAAGCCCACGTCTATCATATGGCTACACCTTC.

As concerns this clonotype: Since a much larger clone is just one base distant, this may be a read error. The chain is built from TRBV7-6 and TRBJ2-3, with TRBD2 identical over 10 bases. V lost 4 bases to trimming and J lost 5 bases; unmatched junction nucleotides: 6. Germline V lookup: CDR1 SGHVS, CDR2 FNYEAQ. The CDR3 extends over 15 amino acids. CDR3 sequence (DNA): TGTGCCAGCAGCTCACTAGCGGGGACTGAAGATACGCAGTATTTT. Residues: CASSSLAGTEDTQYF.

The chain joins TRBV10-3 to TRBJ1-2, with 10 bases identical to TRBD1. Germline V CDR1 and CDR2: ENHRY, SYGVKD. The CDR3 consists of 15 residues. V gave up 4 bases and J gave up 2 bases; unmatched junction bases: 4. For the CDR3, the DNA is TGTGCCATCAGTGTTTCGGGACAGGGGAACTATGGCTACACCTTC. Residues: CAISVSGQGNYGYTF.

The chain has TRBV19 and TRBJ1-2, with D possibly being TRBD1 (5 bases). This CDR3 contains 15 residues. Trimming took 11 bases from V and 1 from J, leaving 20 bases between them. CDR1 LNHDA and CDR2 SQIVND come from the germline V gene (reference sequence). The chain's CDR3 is CAAKEGDLLNYGYTF. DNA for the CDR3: TGTGCCGCAAAGGAAGGGGACCTACTTAACTATGGCTACACCTTC.

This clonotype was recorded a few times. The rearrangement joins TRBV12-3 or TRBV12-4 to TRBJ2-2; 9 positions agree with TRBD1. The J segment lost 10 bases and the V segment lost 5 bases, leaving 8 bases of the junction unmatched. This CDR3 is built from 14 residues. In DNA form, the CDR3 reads TGTGCCAGCAGTCCTGGACAGGGGACAACGGAGCTGTTTTTT. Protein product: CASSPGQGTTELFF.

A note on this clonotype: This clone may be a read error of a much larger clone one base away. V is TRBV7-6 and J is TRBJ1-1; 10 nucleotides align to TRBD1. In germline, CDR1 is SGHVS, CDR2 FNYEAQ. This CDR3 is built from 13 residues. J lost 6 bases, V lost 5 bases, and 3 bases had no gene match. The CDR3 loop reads CASSTTGGSEAFF. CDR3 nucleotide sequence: TGTGCCAGCAGCACGACAGGGGGCTCTGAAGCTTTCTTT.

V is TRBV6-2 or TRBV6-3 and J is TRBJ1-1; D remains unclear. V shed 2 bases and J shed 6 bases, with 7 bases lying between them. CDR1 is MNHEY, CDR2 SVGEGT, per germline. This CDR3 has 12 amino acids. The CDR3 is CASSYMVAEAFF. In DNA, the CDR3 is TGTGCCAGCAGTTACATGGTGGCTGAAGCTTTCTTT.

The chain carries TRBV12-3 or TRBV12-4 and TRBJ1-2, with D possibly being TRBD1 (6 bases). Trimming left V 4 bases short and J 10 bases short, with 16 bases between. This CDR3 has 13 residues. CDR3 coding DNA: TGTGCCAGCAGTTCTACAGGGACTAGGGACTACACCTTC. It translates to CASSSTGTRDYTF.

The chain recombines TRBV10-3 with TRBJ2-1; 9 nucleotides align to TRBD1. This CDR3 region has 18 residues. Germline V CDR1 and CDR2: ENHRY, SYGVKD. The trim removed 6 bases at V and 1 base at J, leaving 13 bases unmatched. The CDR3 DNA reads TGTGCCATCAGCGTGATTGGCGGGACAGGGTTTTCCTACAATGAGCAGTTCTTC. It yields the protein CAISVIGGTGFSYNEQFF.

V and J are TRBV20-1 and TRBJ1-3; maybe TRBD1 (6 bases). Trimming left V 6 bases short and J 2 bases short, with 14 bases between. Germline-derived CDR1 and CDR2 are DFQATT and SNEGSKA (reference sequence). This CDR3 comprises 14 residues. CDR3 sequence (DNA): TGCAGTGCATTAAGGACAGAGGCTGGAAACACCATATATTTT. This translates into CSALRTEAGNTIYF.

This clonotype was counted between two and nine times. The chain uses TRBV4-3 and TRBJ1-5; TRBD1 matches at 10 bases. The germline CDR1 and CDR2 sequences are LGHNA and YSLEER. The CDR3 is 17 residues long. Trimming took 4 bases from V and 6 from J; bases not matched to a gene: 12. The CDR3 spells CASSPGTGDFSGQPQHF. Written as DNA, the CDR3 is TGCGCCAGCAGCCCCGGGACAGGGGATTTTAGTGGTCAGCCCCAGCATTTT.

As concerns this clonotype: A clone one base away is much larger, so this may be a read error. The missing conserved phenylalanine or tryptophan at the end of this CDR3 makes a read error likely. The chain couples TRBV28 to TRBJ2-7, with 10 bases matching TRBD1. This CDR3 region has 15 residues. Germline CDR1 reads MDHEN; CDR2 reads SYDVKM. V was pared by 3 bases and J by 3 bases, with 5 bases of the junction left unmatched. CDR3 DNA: TGTGCCAGCAGTTTCGTGGGACAGGGGATCTACGAGCAGTACATC. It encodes CASSFVGQGIYEQYI.

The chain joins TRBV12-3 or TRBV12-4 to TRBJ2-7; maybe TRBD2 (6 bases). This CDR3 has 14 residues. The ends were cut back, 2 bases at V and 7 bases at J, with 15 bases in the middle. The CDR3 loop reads CASSLNPGVTEQYF. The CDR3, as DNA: TGTGCCAGCAGTTTAAACCCGGGGGTTACGGAGCAGTACTTC.

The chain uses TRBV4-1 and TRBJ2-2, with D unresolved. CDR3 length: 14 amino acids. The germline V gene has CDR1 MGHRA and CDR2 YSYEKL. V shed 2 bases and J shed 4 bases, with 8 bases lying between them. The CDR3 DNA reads TGCGCCAGCAGCCAACACAGATTCACCGGGGAGCTGTTTTTT. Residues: CASSQHRFTGELFF.

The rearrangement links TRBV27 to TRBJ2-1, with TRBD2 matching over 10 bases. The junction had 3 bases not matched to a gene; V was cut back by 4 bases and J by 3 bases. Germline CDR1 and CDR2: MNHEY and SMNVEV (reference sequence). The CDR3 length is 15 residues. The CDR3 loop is CASSYGLADYNEQFF. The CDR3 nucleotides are TGTGCCAGCAGTTACGGACTAGCGGACTACAATGAGCAGTTCTTC.

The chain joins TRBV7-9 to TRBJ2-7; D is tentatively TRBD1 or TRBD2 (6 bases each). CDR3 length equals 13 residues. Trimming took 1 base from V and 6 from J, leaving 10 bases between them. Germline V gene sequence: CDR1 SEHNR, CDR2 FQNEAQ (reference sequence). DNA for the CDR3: TGTGCCAGCAGCTTAGTACAGGGAGGCGAGCAGTACGTC. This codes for CASSLVQGGEQYV.

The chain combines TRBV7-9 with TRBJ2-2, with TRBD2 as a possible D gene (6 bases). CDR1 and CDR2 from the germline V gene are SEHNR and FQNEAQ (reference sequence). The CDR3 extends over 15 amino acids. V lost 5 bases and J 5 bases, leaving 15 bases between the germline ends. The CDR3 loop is CASSPEGKGTGELFF. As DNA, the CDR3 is TGTGCCAGCAGCCCGGAGGGAAAAGGGACCGGGGAGCTGTTTTTT.

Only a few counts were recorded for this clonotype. The CDR3 region has the DNA TGTGCCAGCAGGGGTTTTAGGTTGGAAGATGAGCAGTTCTTC. Translated: CASRGFRLEDEQFF. The V call is TRBV11-2, the J call TRBJ2-1; D gene unclear. The CDR3 loop spans 14 amino acids. The V gene's germline CDR1 is SGHAT and CDR2 FQNNGV. Trimming shortened V by 6 bases and J by 8 bases, and 17 bases separated the two germline ends.

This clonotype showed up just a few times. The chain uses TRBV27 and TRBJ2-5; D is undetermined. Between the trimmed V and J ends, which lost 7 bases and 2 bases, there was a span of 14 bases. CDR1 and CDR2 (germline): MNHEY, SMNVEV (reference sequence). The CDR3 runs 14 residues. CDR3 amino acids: CASTSLGNQETQYF. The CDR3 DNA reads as TGTGCCAGCACCTCTTTGGGGAATCAAGAGACCCAGTACTTC.

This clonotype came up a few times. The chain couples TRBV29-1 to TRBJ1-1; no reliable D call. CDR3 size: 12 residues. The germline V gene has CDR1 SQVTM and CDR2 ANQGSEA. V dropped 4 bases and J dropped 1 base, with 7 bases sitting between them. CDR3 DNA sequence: TGCAGCGTTGCCCCCCCGAACACTGAAGCTTTCTTT. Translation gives CSVAPPNTEAFF.

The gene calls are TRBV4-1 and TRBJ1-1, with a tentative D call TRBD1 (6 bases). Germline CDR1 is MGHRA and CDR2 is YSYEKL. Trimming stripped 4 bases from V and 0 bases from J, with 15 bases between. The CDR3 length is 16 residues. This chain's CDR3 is CASSLSLGAVNTEAFF. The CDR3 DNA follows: TGCGCCAGCAGCCTTTCCCTGGGGGCGGTGAACACTGAAGCTTTCTTT.

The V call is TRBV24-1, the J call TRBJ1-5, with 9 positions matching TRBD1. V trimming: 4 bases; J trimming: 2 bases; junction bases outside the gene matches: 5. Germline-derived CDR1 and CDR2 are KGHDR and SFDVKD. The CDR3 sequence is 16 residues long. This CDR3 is CATSEKQGAGNQPQHF. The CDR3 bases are TGTGCCACCAGTGAAAAACAGGGGGCTGGCAATCAGCCCCAGCATTTT.

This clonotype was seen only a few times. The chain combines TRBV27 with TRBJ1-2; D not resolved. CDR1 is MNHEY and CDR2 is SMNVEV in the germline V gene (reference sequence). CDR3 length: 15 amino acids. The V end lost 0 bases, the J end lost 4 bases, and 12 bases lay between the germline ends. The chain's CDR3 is CASSLSTMGIYGYTF. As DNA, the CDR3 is TGTGCCAGCAGTTTATCGACGATGGGGATCTATGGCTACACCTTC.

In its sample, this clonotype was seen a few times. The CDR3 DNA reads as TGTGCCAGCAGTTACTCGATGTCGCGGGGGAGCTCCTACAATGAGCAGTTCTTC. Its protein product is CASSYSMSRGSSYNEQFF. The rearrangement uses TRBV6-6 and TRBJ2-1; TRBD2 matches 7 bases. CDR1 and CDR2 from the germline V gene are MNHNY and SVGAGI (reference sequence). The CDR3 loop spans 18 amino acids. The V gene end was trimmed by 0 bases and the J gene end by 0 bases; junction bases not matched to a gene: 8.